The rows below give T cell receptor beta chains drawn from one sample of a study of T cell responses to AZD1222 COVID-19 vaccine. The repertoire was sequenced with immunoSEQ multiplex PCR; TCRdb's copy has only in-frame clones and lacks some. The sample yields 140,000 to 150,000 clones, approximately 90% seen once. Sequencing used peripheral blood, obtained 28 days after the second AZD1222 dose. The receptors originated from an adult who received the AZD1222 COVID-19 vaccine. CDR3s include the opening cysteine and the closing phenylalanine or tryptophan. Each record gives: J gene, clone size, D gene, V gene, CDR3 DNA, CDR3 protein. D genes are given only for firm matches. Part of the rows lack a size; the others show once, few, many or a class for expanded clones.

j_call: TRBJ2-5
clone_size: NA
d_call: TRBD1
v_call: TRBV4-2
cdr3_nt: TGTGCCAGCAGCCAGGGTCAGGGGGCGCTCAGAGAGACCCAGTACTTC
cdr3_aa: CASSQGQGALRETQYF

j_call: TRBJ2-3
clone_size: NA
d_call: NA
v_call: TRBV5-1
cdr3_nt: TGCGCCAGCAGCTTGCCCCCTTTGGCAGATACGCAGTATTTT
cdr3_aa: CASSLPPLADTQYF

j_call: TRBJ1-3
clone_size: NA
d_call: NA
v_call: TRBV15
cdr3_nt: TGTGCCACCAGCAGAGATGCAACGGGGACTGGAAACACCATATATTTT
cdr3_aa: CATSRDATGTGNTIYF

j_call: TRBJ1-4
clone_size: NA
d_call: NA
v_call: TRBV28
cdr3_nt: TGTGCCAGCAGTTTGGTCCAAATAGAGAAACTGTTTTTT
cdr3_aa: CASSLVQIEKLFF

j_call: TRBJ2-3
clone_size: few
d_call: TRBD2
v_call: TRBV5-1
cdr3_nt: TGCGCCAGCAGCTTGGAGGGGCGGGGGGGCCCCGATACGCAGTATTTT
cdr3_aa: CASSLEGRGGPDTQYF

j_call: TRBJ2-7
clone_size: NA
d_call: NA
v_call: TRBV7-8
cdr3_nt: TGTGCCAGCAGCTTTGACAGACACTCCTACGAGCAGTACTTC
cdr3_aa: CASSFDRHSYEQYF

j_call: TRBJ1-4
clone_size: NA
d_call: NA
v_call: TRBV7-8
cdr3_nt: TGTGCCAGCAGCCGCAATGAAAAACTGTTTTTT
cdr3_aa: CASSRNEKLFF

j_call: TRBJ2-2
clone_size: NA
d_call: NA
v_call: TRBV10-3
cdr3_nt: TGTGCCATGCTTAATGACCGGGAGCTGTTTTTT
cdr3_aa: CAMLNDRELFF

j_call: TRBJ2-1
clone_size: NA
d_call: NA
v_call: TRBV6-6
cdr3_nt: TGTGCCAGCAGTTATGGCAGAGGGGGCTCCTACAATGAGCAGTTCTTC
cdr3_aa: CASSYGRGGSYNEQFF

j_call: TRBJ1-1
clone_size: NA
d_call: NA
v_call: TRBV9
cdr3_nt: TGTGCCAGCAGCGTAGGGACAACCCACCGGGAGACTGAAGCTTTCTTT
cdr3_aa: CASSVGTTHRETEAFF

j_call: TRBJ2-3
clone_size: NA
d_call: TRBD1
v_call: TRBV6-4
cdr3_nt: TGTGCCAGCAGTGACTCTCCTTTTGGGACAGGGGCAGATACGCAGTATTTT
cdr3_aa: CASSDSPFGTGADTQYF

j_call: TRBJ1-5
clone_size: NA
d_call: NA
v_call: TRBV7-2
cdr3_nt: TGTGCCAGCAGCTCCGGACATCGAGACAATCAGCCCCAGCATTTT
cdr3_aa: CASSSGHRDNQPQHF

j_call: TRBJ1-5
clone_size: NA
d_call: NA
v_call: TRBV2
cdr3_nt: TGTGCCAGCAGAAGGGGCCAAGCCTGGGGGAGCAGTTCGCCCCAGCATTTT
cdr3_aa: CASRRGQAWGSSSPQHF

j_call: TRBJ2-3
clone_size: NA
d_call: NA
v_call: TRBV25-1
cdr3_nt: TGTGCCAGCAACTTAGCGGGCACAGATACGCAGTATTTT
cdr3_aa: CASNLAGTDTQYF

j_call: TRBJ1-6
clone_size: once
d_call: TRBD1
v_call: TRBV10-3
cdr3_nt: TGTGCCATCACCCCGGGACAGGGAGATTCACCCCTCCACTTT
cdr3_aa: CAITPGQGDSPLHF

j_call: TRBJ2-1
clone_size: NA
d_call: TRBD2
v_call: TRBV5-1
cdr3_nt: TGCGCCAGCACCCGTTCCACAGCGGGGGGCATGAACAATGAGCAGTTCTTC
cdr3_aa: CASTRSTAGGMNNEQFF

j_call: TRBJ2-3
clone_size: NA
d_call: NA
v_call: TRBV7-3
cdr3_nt: TGTGCCAGCAGCTTAGGGCTCACAGATACGCAGTATTTT
cdr3_aa: CASSLGLTDTQYF

j_call: TRBJ1-1
clone_size: NA
d_call: NA
v_call: TRBV3-1/TRBV3-2
cdr3_nt: TGTGCCAGCAGCCCTCGTGACACTGAAGCTTTCTTT
cdr3_aa: CASSPRDTEAFF

j_call: TRBJ2-7
clone_size: once
d_call: TRBD1
v_call: TRBV7-2
cdr3_nt: TGTGCCAGCAGCGTCCCCGGGACAGGGTCGGGCTACGAGCAGTACTTC
cdr3_aa: CASSVPGTGSGYEQYF

j_call: TRBJ1-2
clone_size: once
d_call: NA
v_call: TRBV12-3/TRBV12-4
cdr3_nt: TGTGCCAGCAGGTTACAGGCGAACTATGGCTACACCTTC
cdr3_aa: CASRLQANYGYTF

j_call: TRBJ1-2
clone_size: once
d_call: NA
v_call: TRBV12-3/TRBV12-4
cdr3_nt: TGTGCCAGCAGTTTTGAGGAATTAGGTGGCTACACCTTC
cdr3_aa: CASSFEELGGYTF

j_call: TRBJ1-1
clone_size: NA
d_call: NA
v_call: TRBV19
cdr3_nt: TGTGCCAGTAGGAGAAGCACTGAAGCTTTCTTT
cdr3_aa: CASRRSTEAFF

j_call: TRBJ2-1
clone_size: few
d_call: TRBD1
v_call: TRBV6-5
cdr3_nt: TGTGCCAGCAGTTACTCCGGGACAGCGTTCACTGAGCAGTTCTTC
cdr3_aa: CASSYSGTAFTEQFF

j_call: TRBJ2-4
clone_size: once
d_call: NA
v_call: TRBV5-1
cdr3_nt: TGCGCCAGCAGCACGAGGGGATCCAAAAACATTCAGTACTTC
cdr3_aa: CASSTRGSKNIQYF

j_call: TRBJ2-1
clone_size: NA
d_call: NA
v_call: TRBV4-1
cdr3_nt: TGCGCCAGCAGCCAAGTATTAGCGTTAAGTAACAATGAGCAGTTCTTC
cdr3_aa: CASSQVLALSNNEQFF

j_call: TRBJ2-7
clone_size: NA
d_call: TRBD2
v_call: TRBV6-5
cdr3_nt: TGTGCCAGCAGCAGCGGGGGGACCTACGAGCAGTACTTC
cdr3_aa: CASSSGGTYEQYF

j_call: TRBJ1-3
clone_size: NA
d_call: NA
v_call: TRBV18
cdr3_nt: TGTGCCAGCTCACCCGGACTGATTTCTGGAAACACCATATATTTT
cdr3_aa: CASSPGLISGNTIYF

j_call: TRBJ1-2
clone_size: NA
d_call: NA
v_call: TRBV5-4
cdr3_nt: TGTGCCAGCAGCACCCCGGGGGGCGCCTATGGCTACACCTTC
cdr3_aa: CASSTPGGAYGYTF

j_call: TRBJ1-4
clone_size: NA
d_call: TRBD1
v_call: TRBV6-6
cdr3_nt: TGTGCCAGCAGGGGACAGCATAATGAAAAACTGTTTTTT
cdr3_aa: CASRGQHNEKLFF

j_call: TRBJ1-2
clone_size: NA
d_call: NA
v_call: TRBV18
cdr3_nt: TGTGCCAGCTCACCAGACAGTCGGGGTAACTATGGCTACACCTTC
cdr3_aa: CASSPDSRGNYGYTF

j_call: TRBJ2-1
clone_size: NA
d_call: NA
v_call: TRBV12-3/TRBV12-4
cdr3_nt: TGTGCCAGCATAAGCTCCTACAATGAGCAGTTCTTC
cdr3_aa: CASISSYNEQFF

j_call: TRBJ1-1
clone_size: NA
d_call: NA
v_call: TRBV19
cdr3_nt: TGTGCCAGTAGTATTGATAGGGGGTCCAACACTGAAGCTTTCTTT
cdr3_aa: CASSIDRGSNTEAFF

j_call: TRBJ1-2
clone_size: NA
d_call: NA
v_call: TRBV11-3
cdr3_nt: TGTGCCAGCAGCTTAGGTTCTTCCTCTAACTCGGACGGCTACACCTTC
cdr3_aa: CASSLGSSSNSDGYTF

j_call: TRBJ1-1
clone_size: NA
d_call: NA
v_call: TRBV5-4
cdr3_nt: TGTGCCAGCAGCCCCAACGTCCCCCCGGTGAACACTGAAGCTTTCTTT
cdr3_aa: CASSPNVPPVNTEAFF

j_call: TRBJ1-1
clone_size: NA
d_call: NA
v_call: TRBV5-1
cdr3_nt: TGCGCCAGCAGAGCCTTGAACACTGAAGCTTTCTTT
cdr3_aa: CASRALNTEAFF

j_call: TRBJ1-1
clone_size: NA
d_call: TRBD1
v_call: TRBV11-3
cdr3_nt: TGTGCCAGCAGCGGGGACAGGGATGGACCTGAAGCTTTCTTT
cdr3_aa: CASSGDRDGPEAFF

j_call: TRBJ1-3
clone_size: NA
d_call: NA
v_call: TRBV4-3
cdr3_nt: TGCGCCAGCAGCCCCGGGAGAACGGGAAACACCATATATTTT
cdr3_aa: CASSPGRTGNTIYF

j_call: TRBJ1-6
clone_size: NA
d_call: NA
v_call: TRBV19
cdr3_nt: TGTGCCAGTACCACGGGAGGGTCCTATAATTCACCCCTCCACTTT
cdr3_aa: CASTTGGSYNSPLHF

j_call: TRBJ2-7
clone_size: NA
d_call: TRBD2
v_call: TRBV4-1
cdr3_nt: TGCGCCAGCAGCCAAGGGACTAGCATGGACGAGCAGTACTTC
cdr3_aa: CASSQGTSMDEQYF

j_call: TRBJ2-1
clone_size: NA
d_call: NA
v_call: TRBV13
cdr3_nt: TGTGCCAGCAGCTCCCAATTCAGGCGCGGTAGCTCCTACAATGAGCAGTTCTTC
cdr3_aa: CASSSQFRRGSSYNEQFF

j_call: TRBJ2-3
clone_size: once
d_call: NA
v_call: TRBV21-1
cdr3_nt: TGTGCCAGCAGCAGCCTAGCGGCAAGCACAGATACGCAGTATTTT
cdr3_aa: CASSSLAASTDTQYF

j_call: TRBJ1-4
clone_size: NA
d_call: NA
v_call: TRBV7-9
cdr3_nt: TGTGCCAGCAGTTCGGACGGGGCTAATGAAAAACTGTTTTTT
cdr3_aa: CASSSDGANEKLFF

j_call: TRBJ2-7
clone_size: NA
d_call: TRBD1
v_call: TRBV24-1
cdr3_nt: TGTGCCACCAGTGAGCTTAGACAGGGGGCGGCCTACGAGCAGTACTTC
cdr3_aa: CATSELRQGAAYEQYF

j_call: TRBJ2-1
clone_size: NA
d_call: TRBD2
v_call: TRBV14
cdr3_nt: TGTGCCAGCAGCCAAGCGGGACTAGCGGGCCTCTACAATGAGCAGTTCTTC
cdr3_aa: CASSQAGLAGLYNEQFF

j_call: TRBJ2-2
clone_size: NA
d_call: TRBD2
v_call: TRBV19
cdr3_nt: TGTGCCAGTAGTACTCCAGCGGGAGTGTCCGGGGAGCTGTTTTTT
cdr3_aa: CASSTPAGVSGELFF

j_call: TRBJ2-3
clone_size: once
d_call: TRBD2
v_call: TRBV6-4
cdr3_nt: TGTGCCAGCAGTGACACTAGCGGGGGGGCAGATACGCAGTATTTT
cdr3_aa: CASSDTSGGADTQYF

j_call: TRBJ1-4
clone_size: NA
d_call: TRBD1
v_call: TRBV15
cdr3_nt: TGTGCCACCAGCAGCCTCGGACAGGGGGCGTTAACTAATGAAAAACTGTTTTTT
cdr3_aa: CATSSLGQGALTNEKLFF

j_call: TRBJ2-3
clone_size: NA
d_call: NA
v_call: TRBV18
cdr3_nt: TGTGCCAGCTCAATAAGACTAGACACAGATACGCAGTATTTT
cdr3_aa: CASSIRLDTDTQYF

j_call: TRBJ2-6
clone_size: NA
d_call: NA
v_call: TRBV7-9
cdr3_nt: TGTGCCAGCAGCGAACACAGGGTCTCTGGGGCCAACGTCCTGACTTTC
cdr3_aa: CASSEHRVSGANVLTF

j_call: TRBJ1-3
clone_size: once
d_call: NA
v_call: TRBV19
cdr3_nt: TGTGCCAGTTCTAAAGCGGAGTCGTACACCATATATTTT
cdr3_aa: CASSKAESYTIYF

j_call: TRBJ1-3
clone_size: NA
d_call: NA
v_call: TRBV19
cdr3_nt: TGTGCCAGTAGTTTGCGTGAGATAGACTCTGGAAACACCATATATTTT
cdr3_aa: CASSLREIDSGNTIYF

j_call: TRBJ1-5
clone_size: NA
d_call: NA
v_call: TRBV3-1/TRBV3-2
cdr3_nt: TGTGCCAGCAGCCAAGATAATCAGCCCCAGCATTTT
cdr3_aa: CASSQDNQPQHF

j_call: TRBJ1-5
clone_size: NA
d_call: NA
v_call: TRBV12-3/TRBV12-4
cdr3_nt: TGTGCCAGCAGAGGTGGGGGCAATCAGCCCCAGCATTTT
cdr3_aa: CASRGGGNQPQHF

j_call: TRBJ2-1
clone_size: NA
d_call: TRBD2
v_call: TRBV18
cdr3_nt: TGTGCCAGCTCACGGGCAACAGGCGAGGAGCGGGAGGGGTACAATGAGCAGTTCTTC
cdr3_aa: CASSRATGEEREGYNEQFF

j_call: TRBJ1-2
clone_size: NA
d_call: TRBD1
v_call: TRBV6-5
cdr3_nt: TGTGCCAGCACCAAGACAGGGGTTGATGGCTACACCTTC
cdr3_aa: CASTKTGVDGYTF